Listed below are T cell receptor beta chains from one sample, sequenced in a study of vaccination effects on CD4 cells after COVID-19. No antigens are known for them. Assay: immunoSEQ multiplex PCR; the TCRdb copy retains only in-frame clones and omits some. Of 40,000 to 55,000 clones in the sample, 76% are singletons; the top ten hold about 3.7%. Sequenced material: CD4+ T cells from PBMCs cultured without peptide, taken after COVID-19 vaccination. The receptors stem from a human donor who had a prior SARS-CoV-2 infection. Both conserved end residues are part of each CDR3. The D gene is left open where the match is weak. Clone size is given for some rows only: seen once, a few or many times, or a class if the clone is expanded.

j_gene: TRBJ2-5
abundance: NA
d_gene: NA
v_gene: TRBV7-2
CDR3nt: TGTGCCAGCAGCTTATCCATTGAGACCCAGTACTTC
CDR3aa: CASSLSIETQYF

j_gene: TRBJ1-1
abundance: few
d_gene: NA
v_gene: TRBV12-3/TRBV12-4
CDR3nt: TGTGCCACCACACCTCAGGACACTGAAGCTTTCTTT
CDR3aa: CATTPQDTEAFF

j_gene: TRBJ2-5
abundance: few
d_gene: NA
v_gene: TRBV5-1
CDR3nt: TGCGCCAGCAGCTTGGGGACTACGGAGGAGACCCAGTACTTC
CDR3aa: CASSLGTTEETQYF

j_gene: TRBJ2-3
abundance: NA
d_gene: NA
v_gene: TRBV19
CDR3nt: TGTGCCAGCAGATGGGGCCAGGGCACAGATACGCAGTATTTT
CDR3aa: CASRWGQGTDTQYF

j_gene: TRBJ2-3
abundance: once
d_gene: NA
v_gene: TRBV18
CDR3nt: TGTGCCAGCTCACCACGTCTAGGCACAGATACGCAGTATTTT
CDR3aa: CASSPRLGTDTQYF

j_gene: TRBJ2-7
abundance: NA
d_gene: NA
v_gene: TRBV6-1
CDR3nt: TGTGCCAGCAGTGAAGCTGAGACAGCTGCCTACGAGCAGTACTTC
CDR3aa: CASSEAETAAYEQYF

j_gene: TRBJ1-5
abundance: NA
d_gene: NA
v_gene: TRBV7-8
CDR3nt: TGTGCCAGCAGCTTAACGCACACAGGGTACCAGCATTTT
CDR3aa: CASSLTHTGYQHF

j_gene: TRBJ2-7
abundance: NA
d_gene: NA
v_gene: TRBV5-6
CDR3nt: TGTGCCAGCAGCAATGGGTGGAAATCCTACGAGCAGTACTTC
CDR3aa: CASSNGWKSYEQYF

j_gene: TRBJ2-2
abundance: NA
d_gene: TRBD2
v_gene: TRBV7-2
CDR3nt: TGTGCCAGCAGCTTAGAAGGACTAGCGGGAAACACCGGGGAGCTGTTTTTT
CDR3aa: CASSLEGLAGNTGELFF

j_gene: TRBJ2-4
abundance: NA
d_gene: NA
v_gene: TRBV4-3
CDR3nt: TGCGCCAGCAGCCCGGCGAAAGGACTAACTAGGGACATTCAGTACTTC
CDR3aa: CASSPAKGLTRDIQYF

j_gene: TRBJ2-7
abundance: NA
d_gene: TRBD2
v_gene: TRBV14
CDR3nt: TGTGCCAGCAGCCAGCCCGTGGGAGGACTAGCGGAGCCCTACGAGCAGTACTTC
CDR3aa: CASSQPVGGLAEPYEQYF

j_gene: TRBJ2-3
abundance: once
d_gene: TRBD2
v_gene: TRBV7-9
CDR3nt: TGTGCCAGCAGCTCGCGACTAGCGGGAGGTACAGATACGCAGTATTTT
CDR3aa: CASSSRLAGGTDTQYF

j_gene: TRBJ1-1
abundance: NA
d_gene: NA
v_gene: TRBV2
CDR3nt: TGTGCCAGCGGGGGGAGTGAAGCTTTCTTT
CDR3aa: CASGGSEAFF

j_gene: TRBJ2-1
abundance: few
d_gene: TRBD2
v_gene: TRBV4-2
CDR3nt: TGTGCCAGCAGCCAAGGACTAGCGGGCGATAATGAGCAGTTCTTC
CDR3aa: CASSQGLAGDNEQFF

j_gene: TRBJ1-1
abundance: NA
d_gene: NA
v_gene: TRBV5-4
CDR3nt: TGTGCCAGCAGCTTGGTAACACAGGGGAACACTGAAGCTTTCTTT
CDR3aa: CASSLVTQGNTEAFF

j_gene: TRBJ2-1
abundance: NA
d_gene: TRBD2
v_gene: TRBV5-6
CDR3nt: TGTGCCAGCAGCTTGGCCGGGGCTAGCGGGATGAATGAGCAGTTCTTC
CDR3aa: CASSLAGASGMNEQFF

j_gene: TRBJ2-1
abundance: NA
d_gene: TRBD2
v_gene: TRBV24-1
CDR3nt: TGTGCCACCAGTGATCCGAGCGGGAGCTCCTACAATGAGCAGTTCTTC
CDR3aa: CATSDPSGSSYNEQFF

j_gene: TRBJ2-1
abundance: once
d_gene: NA
v_gene: TRBV2
CDR3nt: TGTGCCAGCAGTGTTCGAAGGTATGACAATGAGCAGTTCTTC
CDR3aa: CASSVRRYDNEQFF

j_gene: TRBJ1-1
abundance: NA
d_gene: NA
v_gene: TRBV27
CDR3nt: TGTGCCAGCAGTTTTACAGGGCAGGCAGTGGCTTTCTTT
CDR3aa: CASSFTGQAVAFF

j_gene: TRBJ2-3
abundance: NA
d_gene: NA
v_gene: TRBV11-2
CDR3nt: TGTGCCAGCAGCTCCCCCCGCGGGGAGATCACAGATACGCAGTATTTT
CDR3aa: CASSSPRGEITDTQYF

j_gene: TRBJ2-1
abundance: NA
d_gene: TRBD2
v_gene: TRBV14
CDR3nt: TGTGCCAGCAGTCCAGGGTCCGGGACTAGCGGCTACAATGAGCAGTTCTTC
CDR3aa: CASSPGSGTSGYNEQFF

j_gene: TRBJ1-1
abundance: NA
d_gene: TRBD1
v_gene: TRBV7-2
CDR3nt: TGTGCCAGCAGCAAACGAATCGGGACAGGGAAAACTGAAGCTTTCTTT
CDR3aa: CASSKRIGTGKTEAFF

j_gene: TRBJ1-4
abundance: few
d_gene: NA
v_gene: TRBV5-1
CDR3nt: TGCGCCAGCAGCCCGGAGGGGGCAACTAATGAAAAACTGTTTTTT
CDR3aa: CASSPEGATNEKLFF

j_gene: TRBJ2-2
abundance: NA
d_gene: TRBD1
v_gene: TRBV5-1
CDR3nt: TGCGCTAGCAGCTCTCGTCCCGGGACAGGGTCCGGGGAGCTGTTTTTT
CDR3aa: CASSSRPGTGSGELFF

j_gene: TRBJ1-6
abundance: few
d_gene: NA
v_gene: TRBV19
CDR3nt: TGTGCCAGTAGTTTGCTTGGTTCGGGAAATTCACCCCTCCACTTT
CDR3aa: CASSLLGSGNSPLHF

j_gene: TRBJ2-1
abundance: few
d_gene: NA
v_gene: TRBV11-3
CDR3nt: TGTGCCAGCAGCCCGGTGGCGGGAACCTACAATGAGCAGTTCTTC
CDR3aa: CASSPVAGTYNEQFF

j_gene: TRBJ2-7
abundance: once
d_gene: NA
v_gene: TRBV11-3
CDR3nt: TGTGCCAGCAGCTTCGATACAGGGACGTCCTACGAGCAGTACTTC
CDR3aa: CASSFDTGTSYEQYF

j_gene: TRBJ2-7
abundance: NA
d_gene: NA
v_gene: TRBV6-1
CDR3nt: TGTGCCAGCAGTGATCCCCGAGTTGCCGGCAGGGGGGGGGAGCAGTACTTC
CDR3aa: CASSDPRVAGRGGEQYF

j_gene: TRBJ2-5
abundance: NA
d_gene: TRBD2
v_gene: TRBV18
CDR3nt: TGTGCCAGCTCACCACGGGGGGGACTAGCGGGAACGATGGAGACCCAGTACTTC
CDR3aa: CASSPRGGLAGTMETQYF

j_gene: TRBJ1-4
abundance: NA
d_gene: NA
v_gene: TRBV7-7
CDR3nt: TGTGCTAGCAGCTTAGGGTCTACTCAAGGGGAAAAACTGTTTTTT
CDR3aa: CASSLGSTQGEKLFF

j_gene: TRBJ2-7
abundance: NA
d_gene: TRBD2
v_gene: TRBV9
CDR3nt: TGTGCCAGCAGCGTAGGTGGGGCTAGCGGGATTTACGAGCAGTACTTC
CDR3aa: CASSVGGASGIYEQYF

j_gene: TRBJ2-3
abundance: NA
d_gene: TRBD2
v_gene: TRBV2
CDR3nt: TGTGCCAGCACAAATCCTAGCGGGAGATCCGATACGCAGTATTTT
CDR3aa: CASTNPSGRSDTQYF

j_gene: TRBJ1-1
abundance: NA
d_gene: NA
v_gene: TRBV2
CDR3nt: TGTGCCAGCAGTGCAGAGCAGGGGTTCCTAGGGACTGAAGCTTTCTTT
CDR3aa: CASSAEQGFLGTEAFF

j_gene: TRBJ2-3
abundance: NA
d_gene: NA
v_gene: TRBV4-2
CDR3nt: TGTGCCAGCAGCCAAGACCCGGGAGCTCGCACAGATACGCAGTATTTT
CDR3aa: CASSQDPGARTDTQYF

j_gene: TRBJ2-1
abundance: NA
d_gene: NA
v_gene: TRBV3-1/TRBV3-2
CDR3nt: TGTGCCAGCAGCCAGACGAGGAATGAGCAGTTCTTC
CDR3aa: CASSQTRNEQFF

j_gene: TRBJ1-2
abundance: once
d_gene: NA
v_gene: TRBV18
CDR3nt: TGTGCCAGCTCACCAGACTACGGGCGGAACTATGGCTACACCTTC
CDR3aa: CASSPDYGRNYGYTF

j_gene: TRBJ2-7
abundance: NA
d_gene: NA
v_gene: TRBV2
CDR3nt: TGTGCCAGCAGTTCCGGACAGCTCGCCTACGAGCAGTACTTC
CDR3aa: CASSSGQLAYEQYF

j_gene: TRBJ2-3
abundance: NA
d_gene: NA
v_gene: TRBV30
CDR3nt: TGTGCCTGGAAAGAGGGCTCCCGAAGAAGCACAGATACGCAGTATTTT
CDR3aa: CAWKEGSRRSTDTQYF

j_gene: TRBJ1-4
abundance: NA
d_gene: NA
v_gene: TRBV2
CDR3nt: TGTGCCAGCAGTGAAAAACGACCCGGATGGGGGGCTTCCCCAACTAATGAAAAACTGTTTTTT
CDR3aa: CASSEKRPGWGASPTNEKLFF

j_gene: TRBJ1-1
abundance: NA
d_gene: NA
v_gene: TRBV11-3
CDR3nt: TGTGCCAGCAGCTTAGATGCCGGGAGGGGCACTGAAGCTTTCTTT
CDR3aa: CASSLDAGRGTEAFF

j_gene: TRBJ1-1
abundance: NA
d_gene: NA
v_gene: TRBV15
CDR3nt: TGTGCCACCAGCAGAGGAATGGACAACACTGAAGCTTTCTTT
CDR3aa: CATSRGMDNTEAFF

j_gene: TRBJ2-5
abundance: NA
d_gene: NA
v_gene: TRBV19
CDR3nt: TGTGCCAGTAGTATCCTTGCCGGGACCCGGGTACGGGAGACCCAGTACTTC
CDR3aa: CASSILAGTRVRETQYF

j_gene: TRBJ2-7
abundance: NA
d_gene: TRBD1
v_gene: TRBV10-3
CDR3nt: TGTGCCATCAGTGTTGGACAGGAGGCCGAGCAGTACTTC
CDR3aa: CAISVGQEAEQYF

j_gene: TRBJ2-7
abundance: NA
d_gene: NA
v_gene: TRBV12-5
CDR3nt: TGTGCTAGTGGTTTGGTCTTCGAGAATTCAGGGGTACGGGGCGAGCAGTACTTC
CDR3aa: CASGLVFENSGVRGEQYF

j_gene: TRBJ2-2
abundance: NA
d_gene: NA
v_gene: TRBV5-1
CDR3nt: TGCGCCAGCAGCCCAGTGGCTTTGAACACCGGGGAGCTGTTTTTT
CDR3aa: CASSPVALNTGELFF

j_gene: TRBJ2-7
abundance: NA
d_gene: NA
v_gene: TRBV28
CDR3nt: TGTGCCAGCAGTTTATCATCGGGGTTGGTGCGGCAGTACTTC
CDR3aa: CASSLSSGLVRQYF

j_gene: TRBJ1-1
abundance: once
d_gene: NA
v_gene: TRBV27
CDR3nt: TGTGCCAGCAGTTTCCACGACAGGAAGGAAGCTTTCTTT
CDR3aa: CASSFHDRKEAFF

j_gene: TRBJ2-2
abundance: NA
d_gene: TRBD2
v_gene: TRBV4-2
CDR3nt: TGTGCCAGCAGCCAAGATCCAGGCGGGGGGGCGTCCGGGGAGCTGTTTTTT
CDR3aa: CASSQDPGGGASGELFF

j_gene: TRBJ1-5
abundance: few
d_gene: NA
v_gene: TRBV19
CDR3nt: TGTGCCAGTAGTATAGTCCCTGGAAGACAGCCCCAGCATTTT
CDR3aa: CASSIVPGRQPQHF

j_gene: TRBJ2-7
abundance: NA
d_gene: NA
v_gene: TRBV7-9
CDR3nt: TGTGCCAGCAGCTTAGGTCTGGGCTACTACGAGCAGTACTTC
CDR3aa: CASSLGLGYYEQYF

j_gene: TRBJ2-5
abundance: NA
d_gene: NA
v_gene: TRBV18
CDR3nt: TGTGCCAGCTCACCACCGGGTAGGGCTGAGACCCAGTACTTC
CDR3aa: CASSPPGRAETQYF

j_gene: TRBJ1-1
abundance: NA
d_gene: NA
v_gene: TRBV7-2
CDR3nt: TGTGCCAGCAGCTTAGTAGTGTCAGGGGCTTTTGACACTGAAGCTTTCTTT
CDR3aa: CASSLVVSGAFDTEAFF

j_gene: TRBJ2-7
abundance: NA
d_gene: TRBD1
v_gene: TRBV6-5
CDR3nt: TGTGCCAGCAGGTCCGGGGCATCAGGGGGCTACGAGCAGTACTTC
CDR3aa: CASRSGASGGYEQYF